The sample holds many counts of the clone carrying this TCR beta chain. This sample is drawn from a study of CD8 T cells in ankylosing spondylitis. A quantitative 5'-RACE method, one with molecular barcodes, was used to make TCR beta libraries. TCRdb re-analysed the 5' RACE reads in MiXCR, keeping a single row per CDR3 protein. The sample holds under 150,000 distinct CDR3 sequences, roughly 13% seen once. The CDR3 is 12 amino acids. Trimming removed 4 bases at V and 5 bases at J, with 5 bases between. Sequencing was done on a sample of blood, either unsorted or a sorted T cell fraction (not recorded which). The sequence came from a female donor with ankylosing spondylitis or in good health (not recorded which). The chain has TRBV12-3 or TRBV12-4 and TRBJ2-2; D is undetermined. In DNA, the CDR3 is TGTGCCAGCAGTTCTTTAACCGGGGAGCTGTTTTTT. Translated, it gives CASSSLTGELFF.